The clone carrying this TCR beta chain turned up a few times. Its specificity is unknown. The data were obtained in a study of T-cell memory formation after mild COVID-19. Study outcomes and limitations: While clones contracting from day 15 to 85 were balanced between CD4 and CD8, later expanders leaned CD4+. Detection of some responders pre-infection suggested pre-existing cross-reactive memory T cells participated.

5'RACE with constant-segment primers yielded barcoded, UMI-tagged TCR alpha and TCR beta cDNA libraries. A single record per CDR3 protein comes from TCRdb applying MiXCR to the 5' RACE reads. The sample holds some 120,000 distinct CDR3 sequences, about a sixth seen once. Trimming left V 0 bases short and J 0 bases short, with 13 bases between. This CDR3 has 16 amino acids. Germline CDR1 and CDR2: DFQATT and SNEGSKA (reference sequence). Sequencing used PBMCs or a T cell subset sorted from them (not recorded which). The source of this sequence is a man younger than 35 who had mild COVID-19 (a few samples of this study predate the infection). Cell type and time point are not known. J is TRBJ2-3 and V is TRBV20-1; D call uncertain. This chain's CDR3 is CSARDVGHLSTDTQYF. The CDR3 DNA follows: TGCAGTGCTAGAGATGTCGGGCATCTCAGCACAGATACGCAGTATTTT.